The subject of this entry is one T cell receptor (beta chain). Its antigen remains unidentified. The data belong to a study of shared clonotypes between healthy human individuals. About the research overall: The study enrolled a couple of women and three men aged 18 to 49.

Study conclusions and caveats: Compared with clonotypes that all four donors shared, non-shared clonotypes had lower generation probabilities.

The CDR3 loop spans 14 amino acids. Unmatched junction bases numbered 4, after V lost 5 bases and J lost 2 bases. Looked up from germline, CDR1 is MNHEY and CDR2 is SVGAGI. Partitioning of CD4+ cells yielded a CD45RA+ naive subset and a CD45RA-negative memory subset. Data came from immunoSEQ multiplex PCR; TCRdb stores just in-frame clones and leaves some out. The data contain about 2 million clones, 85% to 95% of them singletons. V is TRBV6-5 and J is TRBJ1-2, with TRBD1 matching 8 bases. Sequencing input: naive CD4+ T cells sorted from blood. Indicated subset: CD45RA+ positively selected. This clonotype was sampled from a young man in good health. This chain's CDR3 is CASSGDRINYGYTF. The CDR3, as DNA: TGTGCCAGCAGTGGGGACAGGATCAACTATGGCTACACCTTC.